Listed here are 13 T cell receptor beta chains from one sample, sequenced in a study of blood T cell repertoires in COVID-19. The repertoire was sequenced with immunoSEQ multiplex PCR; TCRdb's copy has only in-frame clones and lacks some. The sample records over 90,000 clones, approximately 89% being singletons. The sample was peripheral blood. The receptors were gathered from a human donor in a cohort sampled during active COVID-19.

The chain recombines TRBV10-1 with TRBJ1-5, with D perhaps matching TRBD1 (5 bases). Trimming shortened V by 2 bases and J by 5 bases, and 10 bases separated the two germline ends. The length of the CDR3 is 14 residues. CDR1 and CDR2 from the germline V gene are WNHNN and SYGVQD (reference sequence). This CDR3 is CASSEPGLYQPQHF. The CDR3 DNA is TGCGCCAGCAGTGAGCCAGGGCTTTATCAGCCCCAGCATTTT.

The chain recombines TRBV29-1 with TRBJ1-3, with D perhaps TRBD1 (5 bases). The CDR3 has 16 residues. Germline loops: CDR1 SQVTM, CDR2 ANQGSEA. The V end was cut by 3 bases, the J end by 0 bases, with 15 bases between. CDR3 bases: TGCAGCGTTGATACTTGGCAGGGTGGCTCTGGAAACACCATATATTTT. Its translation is CSVDTWQGGSGNTIYF. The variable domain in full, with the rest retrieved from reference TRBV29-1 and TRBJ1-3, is SAVISQKPSRDICQRGTSLTIQCQVDSQVTMMFWYRQQPGQSLTLIATANQGSEATYESGFVIDKFPISRPNLTFSTLTVSNMSPEDSSIYLCSVDTWQGGSGNTIYFGEGSWLTVV.

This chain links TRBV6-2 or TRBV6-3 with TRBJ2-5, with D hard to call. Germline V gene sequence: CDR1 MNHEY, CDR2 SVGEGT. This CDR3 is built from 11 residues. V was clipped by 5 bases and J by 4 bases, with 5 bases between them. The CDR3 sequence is CASSNIETQYF. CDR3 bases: TGTGCCAGCAGTAATATAGAGACCCAGTACTTC.

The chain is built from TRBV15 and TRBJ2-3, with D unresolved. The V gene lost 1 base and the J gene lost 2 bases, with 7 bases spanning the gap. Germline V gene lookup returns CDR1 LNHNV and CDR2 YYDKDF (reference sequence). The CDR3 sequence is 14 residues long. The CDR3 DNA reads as TGTGCCACCAGCAGAGTTGGCAACACAGATACGCAGTATTTT. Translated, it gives CATSRVGNTDTQYF.

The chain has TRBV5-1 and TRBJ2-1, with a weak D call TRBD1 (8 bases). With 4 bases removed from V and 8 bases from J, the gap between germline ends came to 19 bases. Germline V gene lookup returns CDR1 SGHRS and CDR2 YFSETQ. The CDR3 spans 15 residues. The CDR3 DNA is TGCGCCAGCAGCCAAACTAGAGCGGGACAGGATGAGCAGTTCTTC. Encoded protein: CASSQTRAGQDEQFF.

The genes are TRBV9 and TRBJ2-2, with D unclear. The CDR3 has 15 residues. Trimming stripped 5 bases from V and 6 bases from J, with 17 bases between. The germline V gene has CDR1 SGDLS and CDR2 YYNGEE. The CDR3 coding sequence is TGTGCCAGCAGTCCCGATTTTCCGGTCGCCGGGGAGCTGTTTTTT. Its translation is CASSPDFPVAGELFF. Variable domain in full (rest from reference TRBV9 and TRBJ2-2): DSGVTQTPKHLITATGQRVTLRCSPRSGDLSVYWYQQSLDQGLQFLIQYYNGEERAKGNILERFSAQQFPDLHSELNLSSLELGDSALYFCASSPDFPVAGELFFGEGSRLTVL.

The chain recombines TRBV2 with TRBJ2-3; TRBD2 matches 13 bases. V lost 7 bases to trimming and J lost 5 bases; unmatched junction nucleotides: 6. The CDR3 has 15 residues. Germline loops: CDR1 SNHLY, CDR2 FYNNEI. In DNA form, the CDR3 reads TGTGCCAGCAACCTACTAGCGGGGGGGGGAGATACGCAGTATTTT. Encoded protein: CASNLLAGGGDTQYF.

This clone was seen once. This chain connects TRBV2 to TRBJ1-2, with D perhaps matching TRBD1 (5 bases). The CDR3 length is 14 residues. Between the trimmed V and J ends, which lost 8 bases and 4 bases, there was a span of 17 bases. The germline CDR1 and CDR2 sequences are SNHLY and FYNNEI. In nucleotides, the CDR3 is TGTGCCAGCGGGGCCGTTCAGGTGTCCTATGGCTACACCTTC. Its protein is CASGAVQVSYGYTF.

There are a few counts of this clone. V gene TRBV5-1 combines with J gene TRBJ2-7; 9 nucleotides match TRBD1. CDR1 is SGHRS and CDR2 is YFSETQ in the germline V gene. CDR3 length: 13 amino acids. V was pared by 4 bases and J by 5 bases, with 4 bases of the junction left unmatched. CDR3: CASSRGQGHEQYF. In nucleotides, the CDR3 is TGCGCCAGCAGCAGGGGACAGGGCCACGAGCAGTACTTC.

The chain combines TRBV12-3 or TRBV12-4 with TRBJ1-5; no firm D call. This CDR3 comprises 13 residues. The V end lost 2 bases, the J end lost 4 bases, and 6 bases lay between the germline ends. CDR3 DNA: TGTGCCAGCAGTTTAAGAGATAATCAGCCCCAGCATTTT. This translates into CASSLRDNQPQHF.

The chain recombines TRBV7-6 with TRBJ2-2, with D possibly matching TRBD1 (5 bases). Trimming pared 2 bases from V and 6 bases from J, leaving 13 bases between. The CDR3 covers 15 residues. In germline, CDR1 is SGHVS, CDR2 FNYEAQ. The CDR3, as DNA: TGTGCCAGCAGCTTAAGGGGTTTTTTATCCGGGGAGCTGTTTTTT. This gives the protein CASSLRGFLSGELFF.

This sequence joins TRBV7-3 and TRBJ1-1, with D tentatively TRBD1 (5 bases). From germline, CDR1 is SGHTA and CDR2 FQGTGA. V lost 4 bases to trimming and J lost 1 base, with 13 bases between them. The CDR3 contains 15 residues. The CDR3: CASSSTLRENTEAFF. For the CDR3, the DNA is TGTGCCAGCAGCTCGACACTCAGGGAGAACACTGAAGCTTTCTTT.

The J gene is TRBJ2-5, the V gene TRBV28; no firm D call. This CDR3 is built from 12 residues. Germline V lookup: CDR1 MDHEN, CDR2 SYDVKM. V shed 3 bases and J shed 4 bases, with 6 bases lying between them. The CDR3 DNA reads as TGTGCCAGCAGTTTCAGTGTAGAGACCCAGTACTTC. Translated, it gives CASSFSVETQYF.